The next 21 T cell receptor beta chains were all read from a single sample in a study of blood T cell repertoires in COVID-19. Using immunoSEQ multiplex PCR, the repertoire was profiled, and TCRdb retains in-frame clones only, with some absent. The sample lists about 150,000 clones; about 85% were seen once. The sample consisted of peripheral blood. The receptors originated from a woman between 65 and 79 years old with COVID-19, enrolled during active disease.

This clone was counted many times. The V call is TRBV12-5, the J call TRBJ1-1, with D possibly matching TRBD1 (5 bases). The CDR3 runs to 12 residues. Germline V CDR1 and CDR2: LGHNT, FRNRAP. V was trimmed by 7 bases and J by 1 base, leaving 7 bases between them. The CDR3 DNA reads TGTGCTAGTGCCCAGGGGAACACTGAAGCTTTCTTT. It codes for CASAQGNTEAFF.

The chain couples TRBV19 to TRBJ2-1; weak D call: TRBD2 (5 bases). Germline assignment: CDR1 LNHDA and CDR2 SQIVND (reference sequence). The CDR3 has 16 amino acids. Trimming shortened V by 5 bases and J by 8 bases, and 22 bases separated the two germline ends. The CDR3: CASSSQKDWAGHEQFF. In DNA, the CDR3 is TGTGCCAGTAGTTCTCAAAAGGACTGGGCGGGCCATGAGCAGTTCTTC. The full variable domain, rest sourced from reference TRBV19 and TRBJ2-1, is DGGITQSPKYLFRKEGQNVTLSCEQNLNHDAMYWYRQDPGQGLRLIYYSQIVNDFQKGDIAEGYSVSREKKESFPLTVTSAQKNPTAFYLCASSSQKDWAGHEQFFGPGTRLTVL.

The chain links TRBV11-2 to TRBJ2-7; D might be TRBD2 (6 bases). This CDR3 is 15 amino acids long. Trimming cost V 3 bases and J 0 bases, with 12 bases left between them. Germline lookup yields CDR1 SGHAT and CDR2 FQNNGV. The CDR3 DNA sequence: TGTGCCAGCAGCTTTAACCGGGACTCCTCCTACGAGCAGTACTTC. This codes for CASSFNRDSSYEQYF.

This chain joins TRBV2 and TRBJ1-3; no reliable D call. V lost 8 bases, J lost 0 bases, and 17 bases lay in between. This CDR3 has 16 residues. In germline, CDR1 is SNHLY, CDR2 FYNNEI. The CDR3 spells CASQNTWRGSGNTIYF. DNA of the CDR3: TGTGCCAGCCAGAACACATGGCGGGGCTCTGGAAACACCATATATTTT.

The J gene is TRBJ1-3, the V gene TRBV9, with TRBD1 identical over 7 bases. The CDR3 spans 16 residues. V lost 3 bases and J lost 5; bases outside the gene matches: 11. Germline lookup yields CDR1 SGDLS and CDR2 YYNGEE. The CDR3 DNA is TGTGCCAGCAGCGACATCCAGGGACAGAGTCGAAACACCATATATTTT. It yields the protein CASSDIQGQSRNTIYF.

The CDR3 DNA is TGTGCCAGCAGCCTACCTACAGGGGGGATTAATGAAAAACTGTTTTTT. Amino acids: CASSLPTGGINEKLFF. J is TRBJ1-4 and V is TRBV3-1 (or the pseudogene TRBV3-2); 8 nucleotides match TRBD1. Germline V lookup: CDR1 LGHDT, CDR2 YNNKEL (reference sequence). This CDR3 region has 16 residues. Unmatched junction bases numbered 8, after V lost 4 bases and J lost 4 bases.

The sample holds one count of this clone. This chain links TRBV18 with TRBJ1-2; maybe TRBD1 (5 bases). CDR3 size: 13 residues. Trimming stripped 3 bases from V and 8 bases from J, with 13 bases between. Germline values: CDR1 KGHSH, CDR2 LQKENI. CDR3 sequence (DNA): TGTGCCAGCTCACCGGGGCAGGGAGGAGGCTACACCTTC. Its protein is CASSPGQGGGYTF.

The rearrangement uses TRBV4-3 and TRBJ1-2; D gene unclear. Germline-derived CDR1 and CDR2 are LGHNA and YSLEER. The V end lost 0 bases, the J end lost 2 bases, and 4 bases lay between the germline ends. This CDR3 has 13 amino acids. CDR3 sequence (DNA): TGCGCCAGCAGCCAAGACACAAACTATGGCTACACCTTC. Translation gives CASSQDTNYGYTF.

The chain recombines TRBV7-2 with TRBJ1-6, with D perhaps TRBD1 (6 bases). Looked up from germline, CDR1 is SGHTA and CDR2 is FQGNSA. This CDR3 region has 14 residues. The V end was cut by 3 bases, the J end by 8 bases, with 11 bases between. DNA of the CDR3: TGTGCCAGCAGCTTGGGGGCGCCTGATTCACCCCTCCACTTT. Translated: CASSLGAPDSPLHF.

This chain joins TRBV2 and TRBJ2-5, with TRBD2 identical over 13 bases. Trimming cost V 8 bases and J 4 bases; bases outside gene matches: 4. Germline CDR1 and CDR2: SNHLY and FYNNEI. This CDR3 has 14 amino acids. The CDR3 is CASAWTSGGETQYF. Here the CDR3 DNA reads TGTGCCAGCGCCTGGACTAGCGGGGGAGAGACCCAGTACTTC.

The V and J genes are TRBV9 and TRBJ2-3; TRBD1 aligns across 8 bases. Unmatched junction bases numbered 9, after V lost 0 bases and J lost 0 bases. This CDR3 comprises 18 residues. CDR1 is SGDLS, CDR2 YYNGEE, per germline. CDR3: CASSVVGGTGSSTDTQYF. CDR3 DNA: TGTGCCAGCAGCGTAGTAGGGGGGACAGGTTCTAGCACAGATACGCAGTATTTT.

The chain employs TRBV2 and TRBJ1-5; D is undetermined. The V end lost 5 bases, the J end lost 2 bases, and 7 bases lay between the germline ends. The CDR3 sequence is 13 residues long. Per germline, CDR1 SNHLY and CDR2 FYNNEI. The CDR3 reads CASSLYGNQPQHF. Here the CDR3 DNA reads TGTGCCAGCAGTTTGTATGGCAATCAGCCCCAGCATTTT.

A few counts support this clone. The chain carries TRBV5-4 and TRBJ2-7; TRBD1 matches at 7 bases. Germline CDR1 and CDR2: SGHNT and YYREEE (reference sequence). This CDR3 has 12 amino acids. The trim removed 4 bases at V and 6 bases at J, leaving 4 bases unmatched. The CDR3 loop reads CASSQGQLEQYF. CDR3 bases: TGTGCCAGCAGCCAGGGACAGCTCGAGCAGTACTTC.

The chain joins TRBV6-2 or TRBV6-3 to TRBJ1-1; D unclear. The CDR3 extends over 18 amino acids. In germline, CDR1 is MNHEY, CDR2 SVGEGT. Trimming left V 2 bases short and J 0 bases short, with 19 bases between. The chain's CDR3 is CASSYGFLRNSMNTEAFF. The CDR3 DNA sequence: TGTGCCAGCAGTTACGGGTTTCTGAGGAACTCAATGAACACTGAAGCTTTCTTT.

The V and J genes are TRBV6-5 and TRBJ1-2; no reliable D call. Germline V lookup: CDR1 MNHEY, CDR2 SVGAGI. Deletions cut 8 bases from V and 5 bases from J, with 12 bases between. This CDR3 is built from 12 residues. The DNA of the CDR3 is TGTGCCAGCTTTGAAAGGGAGTATGGCTACACCTTC. Encoded protein: CASFEREYGYTF.

The V call is TRBV15, the J call TRBJ1-4; D perhaps matches TRBD1 (5 bases). CDR1 and CDR2 (germline): LNHNV, YYDKDF (reference sequence). Trimming stripped 0 bases from V and 0 bases from J, with 17 bases between. This CDR3 contains 19 residues. The DNA of the CDR3 is TGTGCCACCAGCAGAGAAGCGGGACCTAACTTCCCAACTAATGAAAAACTGTTTTTT. Translated: CATSREAGPNFPTNEKLFF.

This clone was seen once. The chain links TRBV5-8 to TRBJ1-5; D gene ambiguous. The CDR3 totals 17 residues. Looked up from germline, CDR1 is SGHTS and CDR2 is YDEGEE. Deletions cut 4 bases from V and 0 bases from J, with 17 bases between. The CDR3 DNA is TGTGCCAGCAGCCCCCTGGCGACACCCTATAGCAATCAGCCCCAGCATTTT. Translation gives CASSPLATPYSNQPQHF. Full variable domain (missing parts from reference TRBV5-8 and TRBJ1-5): EAGVTQSPTHLIKTRGQQATLRCSPISGHTSVYWYQQALGLGLQFLLWYDEGEERNRGNFPPRFSGRQFPNYSSELNVNALELEDSALYLCASSPLATPYSNQPQHFGDGTRLSIL.

The rearrangement links TRBV5-4 to TRBJ1-4; no definite D call. CDR1 is SGHNT, CDR2 YYREEE, per germline (reference sequence). The CDR3 covers 16 residues. Trimming removed 3 bases at V and 5 bases at J, with 17 bases between. CDR3 nucleotides: TGTGCCAGCAGCTCCGGACTTACGAGGGCGAATGAAAAACTGTTTTTT. Its translation: CASSSGLTRANEKLFF.

The chain recombines TRBV28 with TRBJ1-4; TRBD1 matches at 7 bases. Germline assignment: CDR1 MDHEN and CDR2 SYDVKM. The CDR3 loop spans 15 amino acids. The trim removed 3 bases at V and 5 bases at J, leaving 6 bases unmatched. Here the CDR3 reads CASSLRDRPNEKLFF. The CDR3 DNA reads TGTGCCAGCAGTTTGAGGGACAGACCGAATGAAAAACTGTTTTTT.

The J gene is TRBJ1-1, the V gene TRBV5-1; D is ambiguous. The germline V gene encodes CDR1 SGHRS and CDR2 YFSETQ. The length of the CDR3 is 14 residues. The V gene lost 1 base and the J gene lost 7 bases, with 14 bases spanning the gap. The CDR3 loop is CASSLRADRGEAFF. Written as DNA, the CDR3 is TGCGCCAGCAGCTTGAGGGCAGATCGGGGTGAAGCTTTCTTT.

This rearrangement joins TRBV4-3 to TRBJ1-6; D gene ambiguous. CDR1 is LGHNA, CDR2 YSLEER, per germline. Trimming took 0 bases from V and 9 from J, leaving 15 bases between them. The CDR3 is made up of 16 amino acids. This CDR3 is CASSQDFGRMFSPLHF. DNA of the CDR3: TGCGCCAGCAGCCAAGATTTCGGGAGGATGTTTTCACCCCTCCACTTT.